The 3 T cell receptor beta chains below were found in one sample sequenced in a study of blood T cells in healthy people across ages. Primed by a sample-barcoded 5' primer and a J-beta primer mix, a second PCR proceeded for 7 to 11 cycles. TCRdb re-called the 5' RACE reads through MiXCR, storing one row per CDR3 protein. The sample consists of 1 million or so distinct CDR3 sequences, 35% to 55% of them appearing once. Sequencing was performed on blood. The source is an older woman in good health.

DNA of the CDR3: TGCGCCAGCAGCGACACAGGGGTAGAGACCCAGTTCTTC. This codes for CASSDTGVETQFF. V and J are TRBV5-1 and TRBJ2-5; 7 bases are shared with TRBD1. The J call may be mistaken, given a closer DNA end match to TRBJ2-1. CDR3 length equals 13 residues. CDR1 and CDR2 (germline): SGHRS, YFSETQ.

The rearrangement joins TRBV6-1 to TRBJ2-5, with 12 bases fitting TRBD1. Trimming at V came to 10 bases and at J to 5 bases, leaving 11 bases not matched to a gene. There are 15 residues in the CDR3. Germline V CDR1 and CDR2: MNHNS, SASEGT. Written as DNA, the CDR3 is TGTGCCACGCCCGACCGGGACAGGGGGCTGGAGACCCAGTACTTC. This codes for CATPDRDRGLETQYF.

The chain employs TRBV5-1 and TRBJ2-1; D uncertain. V was pared by 0 bases and J by 12 bases, with 16 bases between. CDR1 SGHRS and CDR2 YFSETQ come from the germline V gene. The CDR3 has 14 residues. The CDR3 sequence: CASSLEVVGWGQFF. CDR3 DNA sequence: TGCGCCAGCAGCTTGGAGGTCGTGGGTTGGGGGCAGTTCTTC.